A single sample is the source of the 6 T cell receptor beta chains below, sequenced in a study of blood T cell repertoires in COVID-19. TCRdb's table, derived via immunoSEQ multiplex PCR, lists solely in-frame clones and lacks some. This sample carries under 200,000 clones, approximately 83% of them seen once, and the ten largest clones take roughly 13%. The sequenced sample consisted of peripheral blood. These receptors originate from a man between 65 and 79 years old who had recovered from COVID-19.

The V call is TRBV28, the J call TRBJ2-2; D gene ambiguous. Trimming shortened V by 8 bases and J by 8 bases, and 9 bases separated the two germline ends. There are 11 residues in the CDR3. From germline, CDR1 is MDHEN and CDR2 SYDVKM. CDR3: CASLARGELFF. Here the CDR3 DNA reads TGTGCCAGCCTCGCGAGGGGGGAGCTGTTTTTT. The complete variable domain, with remaining parts taken from reference TRBV28 and TRBJ2-2, reads DVKVTQSSRYLVKRTGEKVFLECVQDMDHENMFWYRQDPGLGLRLIYFSYDVKMKEKGDIPEGYSVSREKKERFSLILESASTNQTSMYLCASLARGELFFGEGSRLTVL.

The J gene is TRBJ2-7, the V gene TRBV19; 10 bases are a match to TRBD1. With 6 bases clipped from V and 3 bases from J, the junction kept 11 bases outside the gene matches. CDR1 is LNHDA, CDR2 SQIVND, per germline (reference sequence). The CDR3 has 16 residues. CDR3 in DNA: TGTGCCAGTAGCGGTAAAGACAGGGGGCCTTACTACGAGCAGTACTTC. Encoded protein: CASSGKDRGPYYEQYF.

This clone turned up a few times. This chain uses TRBV7-2 with TRBJ2-2; 7 positions agree with TRBD2. The germline V gene encodes CDR1 SGHTA and CDR2 FQGNSA. The CDR3 extends over 16 amino acids. V dropped 7 bases and J dropped 6; count of bases not matched to a gene: 14. The CDR3 protein is CASTSLPGGNAGELFF. CDR3 DNA sequence: TGTGCCAGCACCTCTCTTCCGGGAGGCAACGCCGGGGAGCTGTTTTTT.

The CDR3 DNA follows: TGTGCCAGCAACGGGGGAGGTTACGAGCAGTACTTC. Translating gives CASNGGGYEQYF. This sequence joins TRBV28 and TRBJ2-7; D perhaps matches TRBD2 (6 bases). Germline V gives CDR1 MDHEN, CDR2 SYDVKM. V shed 7 bases and J shed 4 bases, with 11 bases lying between them. The CDR3 consists of 12 residues.

The chain combines TRBV5-1 with TRBJ2-2; the match to TRBD1 covers 9 bases. The CDR3 runs to 17 residues. Germline CDR1 and CDR2: SGHRS and YFSETQ. J lost 1 base, V lost 3 bases, and 7 bases had no gene match. The CDR3 DNA reads as TGCGCCAGCAGCTGGGGAGGGACAGGGAAGAACACCGGGGAGCTGTTTTTT. This translates into CASSWGGTGKNTGELFF.

V gene TRBV5-1 combines with J gene TRBJ2-5, with 7 positions matching TRBD1. CDR1 and CDR2 (germline): SGHRS, YFSETQ. V lost 4 bases to trimming and J lost 5 bases; unmatched junction nucleotides: 14. This CDR3 comprises 16 residues. As DNA, the CDR3 is TGCGCCAGCAGCGCCGGGACAGAACCTCTCCGGGAGACCCAGTACTTC. Protein: CASSAGTEPLRETQYF.